The clone carrying this T cell receptor (beta chain) was counted at least ten times. The entry originates in a study of neurological immune-mediated disorders. The V and J ends lost 0 bases and 6 bases, in that order; junction bases with no gene match: 16. The CDR3 consists of 18 residues. Germline values: CDR1 MGHRA, CDR2 YSYEKL. TCRdb re-called the 5' RACE reads with MiXCR, one entry per CDR3 protein. The sample has some 20,000 distinct CDR3 sequences; about 10% are singletons. The V and J genes are TRBV4-1 and TRBJ2-7; 8 nucleotides align to TRBD1. The TCR was taken from a woman aged 55-69 years with HTLV-1-associated myelopathy (HAM/TSP). The material sequenced was PBMCs. This CDR3 is CASSQDLGSGRGPVEQYF. The CDR3, as DNA: TGCGCCAGCAGCCAAGATTTAGGCTCGGGCAGGGGGCCTGTCGAGCAGTACTTC.